This is a list of T cell receptor beta chains from one sample in a study of regulatory T cells in long-lasting Graves disease. TCRdb fed the multiplex PCR reads into MiXCR, producing one record per CDR3 protein. The sample holds fewer than 650,000 distinct CDR3 sequences, 16% seen once. This sample was also put to use in a study of T cells in Graves' hyperthyroidism and ophthalmopathy.

The input for sequencing was peripheral blood mononuclear cells (PBMCs), taken at new diagnosis, from a patient treated with antithyroid drugs. These receptor sequences come from a woman aged 25 to 45 with Graves disease. Each CDR3 is given with its conserved first and last residue. D genes are given only for firm matches.

len	d_gene	v_gene	j_gene	CDR3aa
14	NA	TRBV24-1	TRBJ2-5	CATSDLGTPETQYF
13	TRBD1	TRBV19	TRBJ2-7	CASSGQVSYEQYF
15	NA	TRBV3-1	TRBJ2-7	CASSHDGRRDYEQYF
13	TRBD1	TRBV29-1	TRBJ2-2	CSGGQGGSGELFF
13	TRBD1	TRBV3-1	TRBJ2-1	CASSQLTGREQFF
15	TRBD1	TRBV7-9	TRBJ2-1	CASRVGQGVVDEQFF
13	NA	TRBV10-3	TRBJ1-2	CAITAGGNYGYTF
14	NA	TRBV20-1	TRBJ2-7	CSARGGLETNEQYF
13	NA	TRBV28	TRBJ2-7	CASCRRGRYEQYF
15	NA	TRBV28	TRBJ2-5	CASSAPPAGRETQYF
16	NA	TRBV12-3/TRBV12-4	TRBJ2-1	CASRGRGLESHNEQFF
14	NA	TRBV14	TRBJ1-1	CASSLQAGNTEAFF
14	TRBD2	TRBV2	TRBJ2-2	CASSEIGGAGELFF
12	NA	TRBV7-9	TRBJ2-1	CASSLLVNEQFF
15	TRBD1	TRBV6-5	TRBJ1-5	CASSYRQGSNQPQHF
16	TRBD2	TRBV15	TRBJ2-2	CATSRDRAGGPGELFF
13	NA	TRBV5-6	TRBJ2-2	CASSLGAAWELFF
22	TRBD2	TRBV11-2	TRBJ2-2	CASSLVIDYGTSGRTNTGELFF
17	TRBD1	TRBV27	TRBJ1-5	CASSSHGTGVSNQPQHF
15	NA	TRBV2	TRBJ2-1	CASITRAGLGDEQFF
15	NA	TRBV28	TRBJ1-2	CASSTGSQINYGYTF
14	NA	TRBV2	TRBJ2-7	CASSGGTVTYEQYF
13	NA	TRBV6-1	TRBJ1-1	CASSEMGVTEAFF
14	NA	TRBV2	TRBJ2-3	CASSLNVGSDTQYF
14	TRBD1	TRBV6-1	TRBJ2-7	CASRAERGPYEQYF
11	NA	TRBV29-1	TRBJ1-1	CSAQGTFEAFF
14	NA	TRBV20-1	TRBJ2-1	CSAGPGGSYNEQFF
16	TRBD1	TRBV28	TRBJ1-2	CASSPRGTGRTEGYTF
14	NA	TRBV12-3/TRBV12-4	TRBJ1-1	CASSLGHLKTEAFF
15	TRBD1	TRBV19	TRBJ2-1	CASSRDRDSYNEQFF
14	NA	TRBV6-1	TRBJ1-3	CALSGAGSGNTIYF
14	TRBD1	TRBV19	TRBJ1-1	CASRPQGANTEAFF